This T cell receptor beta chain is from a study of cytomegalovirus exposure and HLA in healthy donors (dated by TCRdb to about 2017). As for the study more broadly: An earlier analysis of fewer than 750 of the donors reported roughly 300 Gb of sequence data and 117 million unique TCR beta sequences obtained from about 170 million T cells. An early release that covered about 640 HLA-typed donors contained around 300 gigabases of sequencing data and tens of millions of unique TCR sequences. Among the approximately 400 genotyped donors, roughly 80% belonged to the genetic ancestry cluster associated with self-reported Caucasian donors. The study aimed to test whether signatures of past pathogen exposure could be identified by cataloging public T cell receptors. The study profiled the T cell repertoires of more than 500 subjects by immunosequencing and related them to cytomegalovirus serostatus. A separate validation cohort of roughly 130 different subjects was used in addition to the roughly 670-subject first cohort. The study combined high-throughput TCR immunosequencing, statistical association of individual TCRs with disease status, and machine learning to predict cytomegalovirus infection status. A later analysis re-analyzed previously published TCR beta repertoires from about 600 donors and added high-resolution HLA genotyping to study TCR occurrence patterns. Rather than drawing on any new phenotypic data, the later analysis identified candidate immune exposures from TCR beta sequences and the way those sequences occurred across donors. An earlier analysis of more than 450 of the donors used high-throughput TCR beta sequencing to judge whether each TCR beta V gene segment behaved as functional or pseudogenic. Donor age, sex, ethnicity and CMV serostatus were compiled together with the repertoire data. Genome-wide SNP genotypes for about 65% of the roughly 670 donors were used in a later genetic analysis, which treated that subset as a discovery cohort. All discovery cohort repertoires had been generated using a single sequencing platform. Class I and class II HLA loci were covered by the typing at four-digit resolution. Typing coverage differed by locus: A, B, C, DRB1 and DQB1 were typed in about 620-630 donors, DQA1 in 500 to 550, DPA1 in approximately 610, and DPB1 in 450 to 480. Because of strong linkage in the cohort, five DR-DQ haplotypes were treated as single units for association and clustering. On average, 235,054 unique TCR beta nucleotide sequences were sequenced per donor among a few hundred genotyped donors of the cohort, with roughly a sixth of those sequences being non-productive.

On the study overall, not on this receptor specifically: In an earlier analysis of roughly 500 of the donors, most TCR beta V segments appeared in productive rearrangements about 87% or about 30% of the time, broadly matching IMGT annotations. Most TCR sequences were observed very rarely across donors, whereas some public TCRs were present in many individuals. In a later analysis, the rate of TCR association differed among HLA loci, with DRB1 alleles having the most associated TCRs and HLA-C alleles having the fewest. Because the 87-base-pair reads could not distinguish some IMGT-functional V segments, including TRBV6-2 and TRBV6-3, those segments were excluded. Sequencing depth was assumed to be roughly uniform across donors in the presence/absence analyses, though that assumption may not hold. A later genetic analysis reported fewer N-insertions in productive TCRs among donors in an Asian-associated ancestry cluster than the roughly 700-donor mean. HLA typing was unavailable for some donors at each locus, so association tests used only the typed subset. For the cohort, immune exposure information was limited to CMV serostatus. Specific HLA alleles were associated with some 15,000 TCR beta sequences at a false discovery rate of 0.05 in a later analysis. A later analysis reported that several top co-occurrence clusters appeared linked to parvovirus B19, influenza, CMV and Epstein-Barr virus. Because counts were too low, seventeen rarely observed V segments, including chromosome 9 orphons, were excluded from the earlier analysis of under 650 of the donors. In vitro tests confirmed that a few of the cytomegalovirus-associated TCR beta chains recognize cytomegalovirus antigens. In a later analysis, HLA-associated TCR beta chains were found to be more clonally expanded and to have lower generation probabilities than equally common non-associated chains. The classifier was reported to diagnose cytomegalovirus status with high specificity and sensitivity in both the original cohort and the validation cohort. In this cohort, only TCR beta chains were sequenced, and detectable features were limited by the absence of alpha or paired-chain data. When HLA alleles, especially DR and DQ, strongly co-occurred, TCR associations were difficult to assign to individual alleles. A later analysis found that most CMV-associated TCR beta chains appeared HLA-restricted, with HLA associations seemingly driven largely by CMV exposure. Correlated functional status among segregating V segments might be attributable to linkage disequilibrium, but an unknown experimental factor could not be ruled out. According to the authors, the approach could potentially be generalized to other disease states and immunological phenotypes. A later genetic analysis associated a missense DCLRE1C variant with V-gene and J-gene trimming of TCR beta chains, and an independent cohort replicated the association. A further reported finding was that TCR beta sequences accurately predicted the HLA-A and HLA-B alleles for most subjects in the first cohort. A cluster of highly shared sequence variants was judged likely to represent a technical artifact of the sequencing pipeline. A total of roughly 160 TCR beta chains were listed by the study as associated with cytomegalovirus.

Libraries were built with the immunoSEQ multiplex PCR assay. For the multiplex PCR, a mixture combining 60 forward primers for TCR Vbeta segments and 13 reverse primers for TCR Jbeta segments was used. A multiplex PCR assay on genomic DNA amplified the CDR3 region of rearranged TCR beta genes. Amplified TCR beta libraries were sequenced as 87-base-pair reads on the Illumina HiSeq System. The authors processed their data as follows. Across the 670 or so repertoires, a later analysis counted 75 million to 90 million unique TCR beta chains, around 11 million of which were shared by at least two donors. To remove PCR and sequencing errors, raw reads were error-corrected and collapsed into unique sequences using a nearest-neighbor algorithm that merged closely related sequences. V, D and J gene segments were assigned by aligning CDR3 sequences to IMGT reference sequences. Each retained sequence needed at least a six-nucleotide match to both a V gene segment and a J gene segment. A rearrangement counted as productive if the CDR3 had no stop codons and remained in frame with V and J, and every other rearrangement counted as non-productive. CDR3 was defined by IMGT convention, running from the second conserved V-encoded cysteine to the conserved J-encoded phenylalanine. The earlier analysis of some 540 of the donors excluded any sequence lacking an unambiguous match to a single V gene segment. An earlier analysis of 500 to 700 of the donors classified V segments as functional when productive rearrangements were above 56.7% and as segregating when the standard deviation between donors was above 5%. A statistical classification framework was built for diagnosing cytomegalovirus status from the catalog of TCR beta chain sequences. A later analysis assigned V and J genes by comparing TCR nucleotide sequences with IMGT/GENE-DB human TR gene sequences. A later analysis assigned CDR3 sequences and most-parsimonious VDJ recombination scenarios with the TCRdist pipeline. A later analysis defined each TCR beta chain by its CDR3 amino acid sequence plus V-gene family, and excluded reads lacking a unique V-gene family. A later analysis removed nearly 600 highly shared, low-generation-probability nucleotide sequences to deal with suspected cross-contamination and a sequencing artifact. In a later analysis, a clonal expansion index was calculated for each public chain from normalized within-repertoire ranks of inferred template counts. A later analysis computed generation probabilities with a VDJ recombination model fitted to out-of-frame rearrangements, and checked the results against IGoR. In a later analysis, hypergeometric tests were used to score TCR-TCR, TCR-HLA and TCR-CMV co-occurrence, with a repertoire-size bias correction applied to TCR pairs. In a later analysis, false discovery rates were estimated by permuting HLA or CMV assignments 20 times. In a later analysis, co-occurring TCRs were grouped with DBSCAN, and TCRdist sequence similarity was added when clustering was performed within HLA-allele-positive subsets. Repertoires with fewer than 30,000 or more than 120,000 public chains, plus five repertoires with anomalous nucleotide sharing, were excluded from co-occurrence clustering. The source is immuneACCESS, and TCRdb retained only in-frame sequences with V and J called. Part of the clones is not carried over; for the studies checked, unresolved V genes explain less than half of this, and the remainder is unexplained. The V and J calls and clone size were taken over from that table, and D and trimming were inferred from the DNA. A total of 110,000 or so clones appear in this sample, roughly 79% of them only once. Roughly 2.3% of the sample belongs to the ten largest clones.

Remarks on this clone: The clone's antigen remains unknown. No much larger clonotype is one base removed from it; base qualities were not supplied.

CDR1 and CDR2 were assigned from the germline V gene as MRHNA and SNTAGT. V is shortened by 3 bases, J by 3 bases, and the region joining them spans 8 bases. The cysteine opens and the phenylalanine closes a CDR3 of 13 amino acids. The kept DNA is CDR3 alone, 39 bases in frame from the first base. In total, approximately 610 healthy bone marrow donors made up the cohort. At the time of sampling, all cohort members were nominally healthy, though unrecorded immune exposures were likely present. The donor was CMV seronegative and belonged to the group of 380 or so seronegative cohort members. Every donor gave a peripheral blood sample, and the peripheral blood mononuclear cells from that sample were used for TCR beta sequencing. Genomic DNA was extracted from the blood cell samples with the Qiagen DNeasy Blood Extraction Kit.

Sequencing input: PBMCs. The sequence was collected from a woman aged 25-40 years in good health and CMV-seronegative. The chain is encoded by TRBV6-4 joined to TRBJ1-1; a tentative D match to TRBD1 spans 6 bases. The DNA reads TGTGCCAGCAGTGATAACAGGGACACTGAAGCTTTCTTT. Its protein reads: CASSDNRDTEAFF.